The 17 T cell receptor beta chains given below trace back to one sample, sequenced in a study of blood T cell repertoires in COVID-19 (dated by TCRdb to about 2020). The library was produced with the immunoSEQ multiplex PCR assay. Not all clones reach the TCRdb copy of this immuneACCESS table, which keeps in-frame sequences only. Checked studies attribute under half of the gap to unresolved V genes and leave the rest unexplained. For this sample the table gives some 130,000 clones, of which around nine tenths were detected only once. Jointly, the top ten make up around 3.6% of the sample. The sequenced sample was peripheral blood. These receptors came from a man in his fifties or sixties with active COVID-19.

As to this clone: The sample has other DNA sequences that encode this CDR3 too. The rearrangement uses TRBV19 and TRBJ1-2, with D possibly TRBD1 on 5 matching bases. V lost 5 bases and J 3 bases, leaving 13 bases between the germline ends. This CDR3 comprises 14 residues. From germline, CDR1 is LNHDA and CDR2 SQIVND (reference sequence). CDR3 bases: TGTGCCAGTAGTCGCACCGACAGCTACTATGGCTACACCTTC. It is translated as CASSRTDSYYGYTF.

CDR3 coding DNA: TGTGCCAGCAGTGGGCGGGACACCGGGGAGCTGTTTTTT. Translating it yields CASSGRDTGELFF. The rearrangement uses TRBV2 and TRBJ2-2, with D possibly TRBD2 on 5 matching bases. Germline CDR1 reads SNHLY; CDR2 reads FYNNEI. The V gene lost 4 bases and the J gene lost 3 bases, with 6 bases spanning the gap. The CDR3 spans 13 residues.

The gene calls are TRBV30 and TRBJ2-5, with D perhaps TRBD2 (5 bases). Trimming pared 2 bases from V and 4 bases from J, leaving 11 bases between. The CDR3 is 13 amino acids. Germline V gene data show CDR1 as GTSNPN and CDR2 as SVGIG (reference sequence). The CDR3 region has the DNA TGTGCCTGGAGTAAGGGAGAGCGAGAGACCCAGTACTTC. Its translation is CAWSKGERETQYF.

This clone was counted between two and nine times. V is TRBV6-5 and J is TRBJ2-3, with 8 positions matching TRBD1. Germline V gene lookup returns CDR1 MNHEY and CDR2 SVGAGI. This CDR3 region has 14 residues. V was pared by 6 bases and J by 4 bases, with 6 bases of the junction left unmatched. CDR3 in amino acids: CASSLQGAADTQYF. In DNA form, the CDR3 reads TGTGCCAGCAGCCTCCAGGGGGCGGCAGATACGCAGTATTTT.

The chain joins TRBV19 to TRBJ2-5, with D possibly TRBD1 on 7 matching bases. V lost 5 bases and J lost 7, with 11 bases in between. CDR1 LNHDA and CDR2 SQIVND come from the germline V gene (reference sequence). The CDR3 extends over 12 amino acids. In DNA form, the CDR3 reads TGTGCCAGTAGTGCCCAGGGGGGGACCCAGTACTTC. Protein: CASSAQGGTQYF.

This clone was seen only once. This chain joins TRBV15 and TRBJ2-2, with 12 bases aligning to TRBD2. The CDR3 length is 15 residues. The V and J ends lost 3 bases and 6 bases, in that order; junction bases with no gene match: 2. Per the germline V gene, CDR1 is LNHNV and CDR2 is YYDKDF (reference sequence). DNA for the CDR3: TGTGCCACCAGCAGTAGGACTAGCGGGGCCGGGGAGCTGTTTTTT. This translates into CATSSRTSGAGELFF.

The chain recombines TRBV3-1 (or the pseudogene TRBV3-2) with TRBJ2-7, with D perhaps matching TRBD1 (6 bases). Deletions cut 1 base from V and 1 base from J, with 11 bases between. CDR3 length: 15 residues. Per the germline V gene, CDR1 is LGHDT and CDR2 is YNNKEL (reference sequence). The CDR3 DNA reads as TGTGCCAGCAGCCAAGGCCGAGGGGGATCCTACGAGCAGTACGTC. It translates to CASSQGRGGSYEQYV.

CDR3 protein: CAWKVLAGLLVEQYF. The CDR3 DNA reads as TGTGCCTGGAAAGTGTTGGCGGGGTTGCTTGTCGAGCAGTACTTC. V gene TRBV30 combines with J gene TRBJ2-7; perhaps TRBD2 as D (6 bases). Germline loops: CDR1 GTSNPN, CDR2 SVGIG (reference sequence). CDR3 length: 15 residues. Trimming removed 4 bases at V and 6 bases at J, with 22 bases between.

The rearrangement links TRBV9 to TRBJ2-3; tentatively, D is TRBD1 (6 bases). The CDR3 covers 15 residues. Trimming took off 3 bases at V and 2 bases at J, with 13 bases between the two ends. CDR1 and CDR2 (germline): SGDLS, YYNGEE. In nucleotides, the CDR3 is TGTGCCAGCAGCGGAATACAGGGATTCACAGATACGCAGTATTTT. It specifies CASSGIQGFTDTQYF.

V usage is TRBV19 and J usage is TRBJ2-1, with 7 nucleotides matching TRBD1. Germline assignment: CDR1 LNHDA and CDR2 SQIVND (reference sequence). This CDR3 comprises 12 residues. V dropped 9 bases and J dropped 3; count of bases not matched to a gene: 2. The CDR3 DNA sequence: TGTGCCAGGGGACAGAACTACAATGAGCAGTTCTTC. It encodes CARGQNYNEQFF.

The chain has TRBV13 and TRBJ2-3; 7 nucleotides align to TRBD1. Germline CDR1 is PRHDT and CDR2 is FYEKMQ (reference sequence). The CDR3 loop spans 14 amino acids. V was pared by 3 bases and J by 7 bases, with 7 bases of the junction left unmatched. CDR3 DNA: TGTGCCAGCAGCTTCAACCAGGGGGTTAATACGCAGTATTTT. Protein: CASSFNQGVNTQYF.

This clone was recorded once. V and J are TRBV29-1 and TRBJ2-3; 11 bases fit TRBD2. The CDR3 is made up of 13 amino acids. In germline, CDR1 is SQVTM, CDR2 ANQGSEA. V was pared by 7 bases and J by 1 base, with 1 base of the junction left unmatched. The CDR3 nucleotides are TGCAGCGCGACTAGCGGGGGCACAGATACGCAGTATTTT. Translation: CSATSGGTDTQYF.

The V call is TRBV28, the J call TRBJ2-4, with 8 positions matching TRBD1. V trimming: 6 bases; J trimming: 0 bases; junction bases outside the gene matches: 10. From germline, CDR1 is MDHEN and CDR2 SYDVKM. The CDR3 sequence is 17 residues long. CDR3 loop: CASSSRTGPSAKNIQYF. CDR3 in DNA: TGTGCCAGCAGCTCCAGGACAGGGCCCTCAGCCAAAAACATTCAGTACTTC.

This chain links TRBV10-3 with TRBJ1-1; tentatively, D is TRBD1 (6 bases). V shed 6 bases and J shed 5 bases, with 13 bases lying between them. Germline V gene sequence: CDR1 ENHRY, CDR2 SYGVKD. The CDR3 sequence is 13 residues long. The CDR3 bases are TGTGCCATCAGAAACAGGGCTGAGACTGAAGCTTTCTTT. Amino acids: CAIRNRAETEAFF.

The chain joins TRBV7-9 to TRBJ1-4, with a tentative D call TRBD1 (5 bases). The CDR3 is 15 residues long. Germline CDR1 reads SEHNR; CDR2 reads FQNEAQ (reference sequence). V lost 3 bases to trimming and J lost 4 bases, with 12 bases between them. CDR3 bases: TGTGCCAGCAGCTTGGCCGCAGGGTTTAATGAAAAACTGTTTTTT. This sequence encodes CASSLAAGFNEKLFF.

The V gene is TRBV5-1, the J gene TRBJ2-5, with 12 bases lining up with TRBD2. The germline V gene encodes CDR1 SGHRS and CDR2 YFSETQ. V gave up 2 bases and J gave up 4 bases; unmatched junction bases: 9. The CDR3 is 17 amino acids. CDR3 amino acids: CASSLQTGLAGRETQYF. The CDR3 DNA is TGCGCCAGCAGCTTACAAACGGGACTAGCGGGCCGAGAGACCCAGTACTTC. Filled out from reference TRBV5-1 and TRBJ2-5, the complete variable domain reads KAGVTQTPRYLIKTRGQQVTLSCSPISGHRSVSWYQQTPGQGLQFLFEYFSETQRNKGNFPGRFSGRQFSNSRSEMNVSTLELGDSALYLCASSLQTGLAGRETQYFGPGTRLLVL.

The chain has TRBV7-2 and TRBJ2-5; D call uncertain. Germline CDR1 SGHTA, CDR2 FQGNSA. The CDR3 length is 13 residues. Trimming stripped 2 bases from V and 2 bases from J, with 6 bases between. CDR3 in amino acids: CASSLWQQETQYF. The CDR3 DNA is TGTGCCAGCAGCTTATGGCAGCAAGAGACCCAGTACTTC.